The subject of this entry is one T cell receptor (beta chain). What it binds is unknown. V was trimmed by 5 bases and J by 0 bases, leaving 17 bases between them. The CDR3 contains 17 residues. Germline loops: CDR1 SGHTA, CDR2 FQGNSA. With 60 Vbeta and 13 Jbeta primers, the PCR was carried out. Sequencing was performed with immunoSEQ multiplex PCR; in TCRdb, only in-frame clones are kept and a portion is missing. The repertoire holds about 84,000 clones, around three fifths seen once, with about 15% in the top ten. The data originate from a study of cytomegalovirus exposure and HLA in healthy donors. Study-wide points: In a later analysis, about 17,000 TCR beta sequences were associated with HLA alleles at 0.05 false discovery rate.

The chain is built from TRBV7-2 and TRBJ1-5; the D gene is possibly TRBD1 (6 bases). The sequencing input was PBMCs. The sequence was collected from a woman aged 35 to 49 in good health and CMV-seropositive. Here the CDR3 DNA reads TGTGCCAGCAGCCCCAGACAGGCGTTCTTTAGCAATCAGCCCCAGCATTTT. Translating gives CASSPRQAFFSNQPQHF.